The 6 T cell receptor beta chains given below trace back to one sample, sequenced in a study of blood T cell repertoires in COVID-19. Measured with immunoSEQ multiplex PCR; TCRdb has only the in-frame clones, and not every one. The table records some 150,000 clones, around 80% of them present only once. Sequencing was carried out using PBMCs or T cells enriched from blood (not recorded which). These receptors were obtained from a woman in her 50s in a cohort exposed to, infected with or recovered from COVID-19 (not recorded which).

V and J are TRBV19 and TRBJ1-2; D is uncertain. The germline gives CDR1 LNHDA, CDR2 SQIVND (reference sequence). V was pared by 5 bases and J by 7 bases, with 11 bases between. The CDR3 loop spans 12 amino acids. The CDR3 sequence: CASSLGQSGYTF. The DNA for the CDR3 is TGTGCCAGTAGTCTGGGCCAAAGTGGCTACACCTTC.

The chain employs TRBV6-6 and TRBJ2-7, with 10 bases identical to TRBD1. Germline values: CDR1 MNHNY, CDR2 SVGAGI (reference sequence). V lost 6 bases, J lost 3 bases, and 23 bases stayed unmatched. This CDR3 spans 20 amino acids. For the CDR3, the DNA is TGTGCCAGCAGCTCCATTGCAACCGGGACAGGGGTCATGGGGTTCTACGAGCAGTACTTC. This codes for CASSSIATGTGVMGFYEQYF.

This chain joins TRBV11-2 and TRBJ1-2, with 9 bases lining up with TRBD1. The CDR3 covers 16 residues. The germline CDR1 and CDR2 sequences are SGHAT and FQNNGV. Unmatched junction bases numbered 7, after V lost 5 bases and J lost 0 bases. The CDR3 DNA is TGTGCCAGCAGCCCTGGGACAGGGCGACCTAACTATGGCTACACCTTC. Protein sequence: CASSPGTGRPNYGYTF.

J is TRBJ1-5 and V is TRBV29-1; D perhaps matches TRBD1 (6 bases). This CDR3 has 14 amino acids. CDR1 is SQVTM and CDR2 is ANQGSEA in the germline V gene. V was shortened by 7 bases and J by 7 bases, with 20 bases between the two germline ends. The CDR3 is CSANDQGLEQPQHF. CDR3 sequence (DNA): TGCAGCGCTAATGACCAGGGGTTAGAGCAGCCCCAGCATTTT.

In this sample, this clone turned up a few times. The rearrangement links TRBV3-1 (or the pseudogene TRBV3-2) to TRBJ1-1; D unclear. CDR3 length equals 15 residues. V was shortened by 2 bases and J by 1 base, with 11 bases between the two germline ends. Germline CDR1 reads LGHDT; CDR2 reads YNNKEL (reference sequence). The CDR3 coding sequence is TGTGCCAGCAGCCAATTGTCCAGGAAGAACACTGAAGCTTTCTTT. Its protein is CASSQLSRKNTEAFF.

The chain recombines TRBV15 with TRBJ1-1; TRBD1 agrees at 7 bases. This CDR3 spans 14 amino acids. The V segment lost 5 bases and the J segment 7 bases; nucleotides outside the gene matches: 10. Germline V gives CDR1 LNHNV, CDR2 YYDKDF (reference sequence). CDR3 bases: TGTGCCACCAGCCCCCGGACAGGCTCGGTTGAAGCTTTCTTT. This sequence encodes CATSPRTGSVEAFF. Combining the CDR3 with reference TRBV15 and TRBJ1-1 gives the whole variable domain DAMVIQNPRYQVTQFGKPVTLSCSQTLNHNVMYWYQQKSSQAPKLLFHYYDKDFNNEADTPDNFQSRRPNTSFCFLDIRSPGLGDTAMYLCATSPRTGSVEAFFGQGTRLTVV.